This T cell receptor (beta chain) is drawn from a study of shared clonotypes between healthy human individuals. Study conclusions and caveats: For naive CD4 cells, 4.5% to 6.5% of clonotypes were shared across four donors.

This clone was detected only once. Its target is not known. J gave up 6 bases and V 4 bases, and 4 bases lay outside the gene matches. Germline V gene sequence: CDR1 SEHNR, CDR2 FQNEAQ (reference sequence). CDR3 length: 13 amino acids. Data came from immunoSEQ multiplex PCR; TCRdb stores just in-frame clones and leaves some out. The sample includes 2,100,000 or so clones, 95% of them seen just once. The rearrangement uses TRBV7-9 and TRBJ2-7; 9 positions match TRBD1. Input material: naive CD4+ T cells sorted from blood. Subset indicated: CD45RA+ positively selected. The TCR originated in a man aged 18 to 30 in good health. The CDR3 region is CASSSRDRVEQYF. CDR3 coding DNA: TGTGCCAGCAGCTCCCGGGACAGGGTCGAGCAGTACTTC.